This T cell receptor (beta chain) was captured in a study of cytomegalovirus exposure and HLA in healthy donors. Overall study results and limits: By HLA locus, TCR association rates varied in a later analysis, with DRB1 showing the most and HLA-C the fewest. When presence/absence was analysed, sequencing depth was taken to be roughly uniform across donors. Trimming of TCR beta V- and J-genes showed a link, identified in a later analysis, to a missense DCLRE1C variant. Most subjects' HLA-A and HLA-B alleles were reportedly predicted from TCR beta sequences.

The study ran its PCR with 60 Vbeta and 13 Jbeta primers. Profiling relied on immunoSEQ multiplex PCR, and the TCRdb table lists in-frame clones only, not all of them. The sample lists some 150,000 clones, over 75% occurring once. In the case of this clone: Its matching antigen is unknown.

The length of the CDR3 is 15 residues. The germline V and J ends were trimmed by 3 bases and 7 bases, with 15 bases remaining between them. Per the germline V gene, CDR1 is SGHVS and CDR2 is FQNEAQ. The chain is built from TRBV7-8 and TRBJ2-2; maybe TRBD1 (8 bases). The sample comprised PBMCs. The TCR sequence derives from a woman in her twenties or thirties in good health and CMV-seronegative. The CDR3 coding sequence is TGTGCCAGCAGCTTCCTGACAGGGGAGGGCGGGGAGCTGTTTTTT. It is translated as CASSFLTGEGGELFF.